These T cell receptor beta chains were read from a single sample in a study of CD8+CD57+ T cells in acquired aplastic anemia. One entry per CDR3 protein, called by TCRdb with MiXCR from the reads. The sample contains 200,000 to 300,000 distinct CDR3 sequences, around 46% of which appear only once. The specimen was sorted CD4+, CD8+, or CD8+CD57+ T cells (not recorded which) from PBMCs. These TCRs come from a human donor with aplastic anemia. The CDR3 runs from the conserved cysteine through the conserved F or W. Each record gives: CDR3 DNA, CDR3 protein, clone size, V gene, J gene, D gene, CDR3 length. D genes are given only for firm matches. The size entry is marked missing in some rows and otherwise reads once, few, many or a size class.

cdr3_nt: TGTGCCAGCCGCGCGGGCCTTATGAACACTGAAGCTTTCTTT
cdr3_aa: CASRAGLMNTEAFF
clone_size: many
v_call: TRBV7-8
j_call: TRBJ1-1
d_call: NA
cdr3_length: 14

cdr3_nt: TGTGCCAGCAGCGGGGACGGGAGGCCAGTCTCCTACGAGCAGTACTTC
cdr3_aa: CASSGDGRPVSYEQYF
clone_size: many
v_call: TRBV5-6
j_call: TRBJ2-7
d_call: TRBD2
cdr3_length: 16

cdr3_nt: TGTGCCACCAGTGACCGGCGGAGGAGCGGGAGCACAGATACGCAGTATTTT
cdr3_aa: CATSDRRRSGSTDTQYF
clone_size: NA
v_call: TRBV24-1
j_call: TRBJ2-3
d_call: NA
cdr3_length: 17

cdr3_nt: TGTGCCAGCAGCCCCTCCGCGGGGCTGATCTATGGCTACACCTTC
cdr3_aa: CASSPSAGLIYGYTF
clone_size: NA
v_call: TRBV11-3
j_call: TRBJ1-2
d_call: NA
cdr3_length: 15

cdr3_nt: TGCGCCAGCAGCTTGGAGCAAGGGGATTATGGCTACACCTTC
cdr3_aa: CASSLEQGDYGYTF
clone_size: NA
v_call: TRBV5-1
j_call: TRBJ1-2
d_call: NA
cdr3_length: 14

cdr3_nt: TGTGCCAGCAGTCGAGGACCTAGCGGTGTCCCCTACGAGCAGTACTTC
cdr3_aa: CASSRGPSGVPYEQYF
clone_size: NA
v_call: TRBV11-1
j_call: TRBJ2-7
d_call: TRBD2
cdr3_length: 16

cdr3_nt: TGTGCCTGGGATCAGGGCGCAGGGAATCAGCCCCAGCATTTT
cdr3_aa: CAWDQGAGNQPQHF
clone_size: NA
v_call: TRBV30
j_call: TRBJ1-5
d_call: NA
cdr3_length: 14

cdr3_nt: TGTGCCAGCAGGGGGGACGGATACACAGATACGCAGTATTTT
cdr3_aa: CASRGDGYTDTQYF
clone_size: NA
v_call: TRBV25-1
j_call: TRBJ2-3
d_call: NA
cdr3_length: 14

cdr3_nt: TGTGCCAGCAGCCAAGGACTAGCGGAGGCCCAGTCGTGGGAGACCCAGTACTTC
cdr3_aa: CASSQGLAEAQSWETQYF
clone_size: few
v_call: TRBV14
j_call: TRBJ2-5
d_call: TRBD2
cdr3_length: 18

cdr3_nt: TGTGCCATCGGCGACAGGATGGCAGGGGGCTCCGACCCTTATGGCTACACCTTC
cdr3_aa: CAIGDRMAGGSDPYGYTF
clone_size: NA
v_call: TRBV10-3
j_call: TRBJ1-2
d_call: TRBD1
cdr3_length: 18

cdr3_nt: TGTGCCAGCAGGAATACGGGACTAGCCAACGAGCAGTACTTC
cdr3_aa: CASRNTGLANEQYF
clone_size: once
v_call: TRBV6-6
j_call: TRBJ2-7
d_call: TRBD2
cdr3_length: 14

cdr3_nt: TGTGCCAGCAGCTTGCTAGCGGGAGGATACATTCAGTACTTC
cdr3_aa: CASSLLAGGYIQYF
clone_size: many
v_call: TRBV5-6
j_call: TRBJ2-4
d_call: TRBD2
cdr3_length: 14

cdr3_nt: TGTGCCAGCAGCTTAACGTCACTAGCACCGCATACGCAGTATTTT
cdr3_aa: CASSLTSLAPHTQYF
clone_size: many
v_call: TRBV7-3
j_call: TRBJ2-3
d_call: NA
cdr3_length: 15

cdr3_nt: TGCAGTGCCACGACCGAGCAGGGGGCCTGGTGGGAGACCCAGTACTTC
cdr3_aa: CSATTEQGAWWETQYF
clone_size: few
v_call: TRBV20-1
j_call: TRBJ2-5
d_call: TRBD1
cdr3_length: 16

cdr3_nt: TGTGCCAGCAGCCAAGATCGAGGCGCGGCGAGAGAAGAGACCCAGTACTTC
cdr3_aa: CASSQDRGAAREETQYF
clone_size: many
v_call: TRBV3-1
j_call: TRBJ2-5
d_call: NA
cdr3_length: 17

cdr3_nt: TGTGCCAGCAGCCAAGATGCGGGGGGTAATTCACCCCTCCACTTT
cdr3_aa: CASSQDAGGNSPLHF
clone_size: many
v_call: TRBV4-2
j_call: TRBJ1-6
d_call: NA
cdr3_length: 15

cdr3_nt: TGTGCCAGTTCTTTCTTAGGAAGCAGCTCTGAAGCTTTCTTT
cdr3_aa: CASSFLGSSSEAFF
clone_size: NA
v_call: TRBV19
j_call: TRBJ1-1
d_call: NA
cdr3_length: 14

cdr3_nt: TGTGCCAGCAGCTCGAGACCCAACGACTATGGCTACACCTTC
cdr3_aa: CASSSRPNDYGYTF
clone_size: many
v_call: TRBV5-5
j_call: TRBJ1-2
d_call: NA
cdr3_length: 14

cdr3_nt: TGCGCCAGCAGCCAAGCGATCGCAGGGAGAGGCTACACCTTC
cdr3_aa: CASSQAIAGRGYTF
clone_size: NA
v_call: TRBV10-1
j_call: TRBJ1-2
d_call: NA
cdr3_length: 14

cdr3_nt: TGTGCCAGTACCCCGACAGGCGGTAATTCACCCCTCCACTTT
cdr3_aa: CASTPTGGNSPLHF
clone_size: NA
v_call: TRBV19
j_call: TRBJ1-6
d_call: NA
cdr3_length: 14

cdr3_nt: TGCAGTGCTAGAGAAATGGCGGCAGGAGGTGACTCACCCCTCCACTTT
cdr3_aa: CSAREMAAGGDSPLHF
clone_size: NA
v_call: TRBV20-1
j_call: TRBJ1-6
d_call: NA
cdr3_length: 16

cdr3_nt: TGCGCCAGCAGCTTGGACAGGGGGGATGTCACTGAAGCTTTCTTT
cdr3_aa: CASSLDRGDVTEAFF
clone_size: many
v_call: TRBV5-1
j_call: TRBJ1-1
d_call: TRBD1
cdr3_length: 15